A single sample gave rise to the 20 T cell receptor beta chains below, sequenced in a study of cytomegalovirus exposure and HLA in healthy donors. PCR employed 60 Vbeta and 13 Jbeta primers. Libraries were prepared by immunoSEQ multiplex PCR; TCRdb keeps only in-frame clonotypes and omits some of them. The sample records roughly 86,000 clones, 70% to 85% being singletons. Sequenced sample: PBMCs. The receptors here all came from a man between 60 and 70 years old in good health and CMV-seronegative.

The gene calls are TRBV11-3 and TRBJ2-3, with 7 bases lining up with TRBD2. The trim removed 2 bases at V and 2 bases at J, leaving 7 bases unmatched. CDR1 and CDR2 from the germline V gene are SGHNT and YENEEA. The CDR3 extends over 16 amino acids. In nucleotides, the CDR3 is TGTGCCAGCAGCTTAACCGGGACTAAAAACACAGATACGCAGTATTTT. This translates into CASSLTGTKNTDTQYF.

The chain employs TRBV15 and TRBJ2-4; 8 nucleotides agree with TRBD2. Germline CDR1 and CDR2: LNHNV and YYDKDF (reference sequence). This CDR3 is 17 amino acids long. The ends lost 4 bases at V and 1 base at J; junction bases unmatched: 9. DNA for the CDR3: TGTGCCACCAGCACCGTCGGGGGGGAGAGTGCCAAAAACATTCAGTACTTC. Translation gives CATSTVGGESAKNIQYF.

This clone was observed once. The rearrangement links TRBV9 to TRBJ1-5, with D possibly TRBD1 on 5 matching bases. Germline V gene lookup returns CDR1 SGDLS and CDR2 YYNGEE. CDR3 length equals 15 residues. Trimming removed 3 bases at V and 6 bases at J, with 16 bases between. As DNA, the CDR3 is TGTGCCAGCAGCGACGGGGGAGGGGCTGGTCAGCCCCAGCATTTT. Its translation is CASSDGGGAGQPQHF.

This clone was recorded a few times. V and J are TRBV29-1 and TRBJ2-7, with D tentatively TRBD1 (6 bases). Trimming took off 4 bases at V and 1 base at J, with 23 bases between the two ends. There are 17 residues in the CDR3. The germline V gene has CDR1 SQVTM and CDR2 ANQGSEA. The CDR3: CSVVMSRGRSRSYEQYF. The CDR3 bases are TGCAGCGTTGTTATGTCGAGGGGGAGATCTCGGTCCTACGAGCAGTACTTC.

As to this clone: Other DNA sequences of this sample code for an identical CDR3. The rearrangement links TRBV5-1 to TRBJ2-3; TRBD2 agrees at 8 bases. Germline CDR1 SGHRS, CDR2 YFSETQ. The CDR3 runs to 15 residues. Unmatched junction bases numbered 9, after V lost 4 bases and J lost 5 bases. CDR3 sequence: CASSLTGGPEDTQYF. CDR3 sequence (DNA): TGCGCCAGCAGCCTGACGGGGGGGCCCGAAGATACGCAGTATTTT.

The chain carries TRBV13 and TRBJ2-3; TRBD2 might be the D (5 bases). The germline gives CDR1 PRHDT, CDR2 FYEKMQ (reference sequence). The CDR3 runs to 17 residues. V was trimmed by 6 bases and J by 0 bases, leaving 19 bases between them. The CDR3 here is CASSSAHVASSTDTQYF. The CDR3 nucleotides read TGTGCCAGCAGTTCCGCCCATGTAGCGAGTAGCACAGATACGCAGTATTTT.

V usage is TRBV7-2 and J usage is TRBJ1-5; a weak D match, TRBD1 (6 bases). CDR3 length equals 15 residues. V was cut by 3 bases and J by 1 base, with 10 bases left in between. Per the germline V gene, CDR1 is SGHTA and CDR2 is FQGNSA. CDR3 in DNA: TGTGCCAGCAGCTTCCAGGGGACCAGCAATCAGCCCCAGCATTTT. Encoded protein: CASSFQGTSNQPQHF.

This clone was detected only a few times. The V gene is TRBV19, the J gene TRBJ1-6; 8 positions match TRBD1. CDR1 is LNHDA and CDR2 is SQIVND in the germline V gene (reference sequence). This CDR3 has 14 amino acids. V lost 7 bases, J lost 8 bases, and 7 bases stayed unmatched. CDR3 sequence reads: CASTTGQVDSPLHF. The CDR3 DNA follows: TGTGCCAGTACCACGGGACAGGTGGATTCACCCCTCCACTTT. Drawing the rest from reference TRBV19 and TRBJ1-6, the complete variable domain is DGGITQSPKYLFRKEGQNVTLSCEQNLNHDAMYWYRQDPGQGLRLIYYSQIVNDFQKGDIAEGYSVSREKKESFPLTVTSAQKNPTAFYLCASTTGQVDSPLHFGNGTRLTVT.

The chain combines TRBV5-6 with TRBJ1-2; the match to TRBD1 covers 11 bases. Germline V gene data show CDR1 as SGHDT and CDR2 as YYEEEE. With 4 bases clipped from V and 7 bases from J, the junction kept 6 bases outside the gene matches. The CDR3 totals 14 residues. The CDR3 DNA follows: TGTGCCAGCAGCATGGACAGGGGGCGAGGTGGCTACACCTTC. The encoded protein is CASSMDRGRGGYTF. Filled out from reference TRBV5-6 and TRBJ1-2, the complete variable domain reads DAGVTQSPTHLIKTRGQQVTLRCSPKSGHDTVSWYQQALGQGPQFIFQYYEEEERQRGNFPDRFSGHQFPNYSSELNVNALLLGDSALYLCASSMDRGRGGYTFGSGTRLTVV.

The rearrangement uses TRBV2 and TRBJ2-1; 11 bases align to TRBD2. V dropped 6 bases and J dropped 8; count of bases not matched to a gene: 6. The CDR3 length is 14 residues. CDR1 is SNHLY and CDR2 is FYNNEI in the germline V gene. This chain's CDR3 is CASRPGTSGYEQFF. The CDR3 DNA reads as TGTGCCAGCAGACCCGGGACTAGCGGCTATGAGCAGTTCTTC.

The chain couples TRBV5-1 to TRBJ2-3; TRBD2 is a possible D gene (6 bases). Per the germline V gene, CDR1 is SGHRS and CDR2 is YFSETQ. Trimming cost V 2 bases and J 4 bases, with 14 bases left between them. The CDR3 totals 15 residues. This CDR3 is CASSFGGVSADTQYF. The CDR3 region has the DNA TGCGCCAGCAGCTTCGGCGGGGTTTCGGCAGATACGCAGTATTTT.

The V gene is TRBV6-4, the J gene TRBJ2-5; 9 bases are shared with TRBD2. The length of the CDR3 is 12 residues. CDR1 and CDR2 (germline): MRHNA, SNTAGT. The J segment lost 6 bases and the V segment lost 11 bases, leaving 7 bases of the junction unmatched. The CDR3 region has the DNA TGTGCCGGGTCTAGCGGGATAAAGACCCAGTACTTC. Translating it yields CAGSSGIKTQYF.

This rearrangement joins TRBV5-1 to TRBJ1-6; 9 nucleotides match TRBD1. Trimming at V came to 5 bases and at J to 5 bases, leaving 5 bases not matched to a gene. Germline CDR1 SGHRS, CDR2 YFSETQ. The CDR3 loop spans 15 amino acids. The CDR3 bases are TGCGCCAGCAGTAGGACAGGGGCGGATAATTCACCCCTCCACTTT. Its protein product is CASSRTGADNSPLHF.

This chain connects TRBV5-1 to TRBJ1-5, with D maybe TRBD1 (5 bases). Trimming pared 4 bases from V and 5 bases from J, leaving 16 bases between. The V gene's germline CDR1 is SGHRS and CDR2 YFSETQ. This CDR3 comprises 15 residues. CDR3 protein: CASSPSSGLDQPQHF. The CDR3 DNA follows: TGCGCCAGCAGCCCGAGTTCAGGGTTGGATCAGCCCCAGCATTTT.

The V and J genes are TRBV7-6 and TRBJ2-7; 10 nucleotides line up with TRBD2. Per the germline V gene, CDR1 is SGHVS and CDR2 is FNYEAQ. With 5 bases clipped from V and 0 bases from J, the junction kept 7 bases outside the gene matches. The CDR3 is 16 amino acids. CDR3 loop: CASSPEGTSASYEQYF. The CDR3 nucleotides are TGTGCCAGCAGCCCAGAGGGGACTAGCGCCTCCTACGAGCAGTACTTC.

The CDR3 DNA sequence: TGTGCCAGCAGGAGGGGTAGCGGGGCAGACAATGAGCAGTTCTTC. The encoded protein is CASRRGSGADNEQFF. The chain joins TRBV25-1 to TRBJ2-1, with 8 positions matching TRBD2. The germline V gene encodes CDR1 MGHDK and CDR2 SYGVNS. This CDR3 comprises 15 residues. Trimming at V came to 6 bases and at J to 5 bases, leaving 9 bases not matched to a gene.

This clone appeared a few times. The chain combines TRBV14 with TRBJ2-3; a possible D gene is TRBD1 (6 bases). Trimming stripped 4 bases from V and 6 bases from J, with 17 bases between. Germline CDR1 is SGHDN and CDR2 is FVKESK. This CDR3 is built from 15 residues. For the CDR3, the DNA is TGTGCCAGCAGCCGCTACCGGGACACGGGGGATACGCAGTATTTT. It encodes CASSRYRDTGDTQYF.

The J gene is TRBJ2-3, the V gene TRBV10-2; 7 bases fit TRBD2. The V gene's germline CDR1 is WSHSY and CDR2 SAAADI. The CDR3 covers 16 residues. V shed 2 bases, J shed 4 bases, and the junction held 9 bases outside the gene matches. CDR3 amino acids: CASSEPRERGADTQYF. The DNA of the CDR3 is TGCGCCAGCAGTGAGCCGCGGGAGCGTGGAGCAGATACGCAGTATTTT.

The rearrangement joins TRBV11-2 to TRBJ2-7; a possible D gene is TRBD2 (7 bases). Germline V gene sequence: CDR1 SGHAT, CDR2 FQNNGV. V shed 5 bases and J shed 7 bases, with 12 bases lying between them. This CDR3 is 12 amino acids long. CDR3 amino acids: CASSRGAGEQYF. In nucleotides, the CDR3 is TGTGCCAGCAGCCGGGGGGCGGGAGAGCAGTACTTC.

The V gene is TRBV11-2, the J gene TRBJ2-3; no clear D gene. V was pared by 5 bases and J by 1 base, with 16 bases between. Germline V gene sequence: CDR1 SGHAT, CDR2 FQNNGV. The CDR3 spans 16 residues. The CDR3 region is CASSEVGLAGTDTQYF. In nucleotides, the CDR3 is TGTGCCAGCAGCGAAGTAGGTCTGGCGGGCACAGATACGCAGTATTTT.